The 29 T cell receptor beta chains presented below share a single source sample, sequenced in a study of blood T cell repertoires in COVID-19. Produced via immunoSEQ multiplex PCR; TCRdb's table is partial and in-frame only. The sample has about 89,000 clones; about four fifths are singletons. The specimen sequenced was peripheral blood. The source is an older man with COVID-19, enrolled during active disease.

The chain combines TRBV23-1 with TRBJ2-5, with 8 bases lining up with TRBD1. TRBV23-1 is flagged as an ORF with uncertain function. The CDR3 consists of 17 residues. With V trimmed by 4 bases and J by 5 bases, 15 bases remained unmatched. The CDR3 is CASSLGQGRLDGETQYF. CDR3 sequence (DNA): TGCGCCAGCAGTCTTGGACAGGGTAGGCTCGATGGGGAGACCCAGTACTTC.

V gene TRBV9 combines with J gene TRBJ2-2, with D possibly matching TRBD2 (6 bases). The germline gives CDR1 SGDLS, CDR2 YYNGEE. Trimming shortened V by 1 base and J by 1 base, and 17 bases separated the two germline ends. The CDR3 is 18 residues long. In nucleotides, the CDR3 is TGTGCCAGCAGCGTATCCGGGGCGGGGCCGAGGAACACCGGGGAGCTGTTTTTT. Amino acid sequence: CASSVSGAGPRNTGELFF.

The chain employs TRBV23-1 and TRBJ2-7, with D maybe TRBD2 (6 bases). TRBV23-1 is assigned to the ORF class and has an uncertain function. This CDR3 has 15 amino acids. With 0 bases removed from V and 3 bases from J, the gap between germline ends came to 12 bases. CDR3 sequence reads: CASSQSWRAGYEQYF. The CDR3 DNA reads TGCGCCAGCAGTCAATCCTGGAGGGCGGGCTACGAGCAGTACTTC.

This clone has only one observation. J is TRBJ2-2 and V is TRBV9; tentative D call: TRBD2 (5 bases). In germline, CDR1 is SGDLS, CDR2 YYNGEE. Trimming removed 4 bases at V and 4 bases at J, with 11 bases between. This CDR3 comprises 14 residues. CDR3 in DNA: TGTGCCAGCAGCCCAGGACTGCTCACCGGGGAGCTGTTTTTT. This encodes CASSPGLLTGELFF.

V gene TRBV23-1 combines with J gene TRBJ2-7; 12 bases are a match to TRBD1. TRBV23-1 counts as an open reading frame of uncertain function. The CDR3 is made up of 14 amino acids. After removal of 3 bases from V and 5 bases from J, the junction contained 2 bases not matched to a gene. The CDR3 sequence is CASSQGQGAHEQYF. The CDR3 DNA sequence: TGCGCCAGCAGTCAGGGACAGGGGGCCCACGAGCAGTACTTC.

This clone has a handful of counts. CDR3 DNA: TGTGCCAGCAGTGACTGGGGACCCGGGGGGAATGAGCAGTTCTTC. It yields the protein CASSDWGPGGNEQFF. The chain is built from TRBV2 and TRBJ2-1, with 7 bases aligning to TRBD2. V trimming: 3 bases; J trimming: 7 bases; junction bases outside the gene matches: 9. There are 15 residues in the CDR3. CDR1 and CDR2 (germline): SNHLY, FYNNEI.

This sequence joins TRBV10-3 and TRBJ1-6; a possible D gene is TRBD1 (5 bases). The CDR3 is 14 residues long. Looked up from germline, CDR1 is ENHRY and CDR2 is SYGVKD. Trimming cost V 3 bases and J 7 bases, with 10 bases left between them. The CDR3 DNA sequence: TGTGCCATCAGTGAATTAAGGGGAAATTCACCCCTCCACTTT. Protein: CAISELRGNSPLHF.

The chain couples TRBV7-2 to TRBJ2-7; 9 bases are shared with TRBD2. CDR3 length: 18 amino acids. The germline V gene encodes CDR1 SGHTA and CDR2 FQGNSA. The J segment lost 5 bases and the V segment lost 4 bases, leaving 18 bases of the junction unmatched. CDR3 in DNA: TGTGCCAGCAGCTCCCGTCCCGAAATAGCGGGGGCCTCGGACGAGCAGTACTTC. Protein product: CASSSRPEIAGASDEQYF.

The CDR3 DNA sequence: TGTGCCAGCAGTCATAGCGGGAGTGGGTACAATGAGCAGTTCTTC. Amino acids: CASSHSGSGYNEQFF. The chain carries TRBV28 and TRBJ2-1; 9 bases are a match to TRBD2. CDR3 length equals 15 residues. The V and J ends lost 5 bases and 4 bases, in that order; junction bases with no gene match: 6. CDR1 and CDR2 (germline): MDHEN, SYDVKM.

The rearrangement links TRBV5-1 to TRBJ2-2, with D possibly TRBD1 on 5 matching bases. Trimming shortened V by 7 bases and J by 5 bases, and 15 bases separated the two germline ends. Looked up from germline, CDR1 is SGHRS and CDR2 is YFSETQ. The CDR3 is 14 amino acids. CDR3 amino acids: CASRYSQGTGELFF. DNA of the CDR3: TGCGCCAGCCGATACTCCCAGGGAACCGGGGAGCTGTTTTTT.

The V and J genes are TRBV7-6 and TRBJ2-1; perhaps TRBD2 as D (7 bases). The CDR3 loop spans 17 amino acids. V dropped 5 bases and J dropped 4 bases, with 21 bases sitting between them. Germline V gene data show CDR1 as SGHVS and CDR2 as FNYEAQ. CDR3 bases: TGTGCCAGCAGCATCTCCTCCAACGGGGGGCGGTACAATGAGCAGTTCTTC. Protein sequence: CASSISSNGGRYNEQFF.

The chain recombines TRBV7-2 with TRBJ2-2; 7 bases are shared with TRBD1. Per germline, CDR1 SGHTA and CDR2 FQGNSA. With 5 bases clipped from V and 6 bases from J, the junction kept 6 bases outside the gene matches. The CDR3 is made up of 14 amino acids. As DNA, the CDR3 is TGTGCCAGCAGCCCCGACAGGGTATCCGGGGAGCTGTTTTTT. It yields the protein CASSPDRVSGELFF. The whole variable domain, filled in from reference TRBV7-2 and TRBJ2-2, reads GAGVSQSPSNKVTEKGKDVELRCDPISGHTALYWYRQSLGQGLEFLIYFQGNSAPDKSGLPSDRFSAERTGGSVSTLTIQRTQQEDSAVYLCASSPDRVSGELFFGEGSRLTVL.

This clone was seen a single time. The chain combines TRBV6-5 with TRBJ1-5, with D tentatively TRBD1 (5 bases). The germline gives CDR1 MNHEY, CDR2 SVGAGI. This CDR3 region has 14 residues. V lost 6 bases to trimming and J lost 3 bases, with 12 bases between them. This CDR3 is CASRPDNNNQPQHF. CDR3 coding DNA: TGTGCCAGCAGGCCGGACAATAACAATCAGCCCCAGCATTTT.

The chain is built from TRBV19 and TRBJ1-2; 8 bases line up with TRBD1. V dropped 5 bases and J dropped 8; count of bases not matched to a gene: 13. The CDR3 is 15 amino acids. The germline gives CDR1 LNHDA, CDR2 SQIVND (reference sequence). The CDR3, as DNA: TGTGCCAGTAGTGTCACAGGGGGGGGACGCTGGGGCTACACCTTC. Amino acid sequence: CASSVTGGGRWGYTF.

The chain is built from TRBV28 and TRBJ1-4; the match to TRBD1 covers 7 bases. With V trimmed by 3 bases and J by 3 bases, 4 bases remained unmatched. From germline, CDR1 is MDHEN and CDR2 SYDVKM. CDR3 length equals 15 residues. The CDR3 nucleotides read TGTGCCAGCAGTTTTGGCGGGACAGCTAATGAAAAACTGTTTTTT. This codes for CASSFGGTANEKLFF.

J is TRBJ1-1 and V is TRBV14; a possible D gene is TRBD1 (6 bases). Germline V gene sequence: CDR1 SGHDN, CDR2 FVKESK. The CDR3 spans 15 residues. V was cut by 0 bases and J by 3 bases, with 11 bases left in between. CDR3 region: CASSQEQGKDTEAFF. The CDR3 DNA reads TGTGCCAGCAGCCAAGAGCAGGGGAAAGACACTGAAGCTTTCTTT.

The chain recombines TRBV19 with TRBJ2-1; the D gene is possibly TRBD2 (7 bases). Per the germline V gene, CDR1 is LNHDA and CDR2 is SQIVND (reference sequence). Trimming stripped 6 bases from V and 3 bases from J, with 15 bases between. This CDR3 spans 15 amino acids. CDR3 in DNA: TGTGCCAGTAGCCGGGGGGCAGGAGTCTACAATGAGCAGTTCTTC. Translating it yields CASSRGAGVYNEQFF.

This chain links TRBV27 with TRBJ1-1; D unresolved. This CDR3 has 13 amino acids. Germline CDR1 MNHEY, CDR2 SMNVEV (reference sequence). V lost 6 bases and J lost 2, with 10 bases in between. The CDR3 nucleotides are TGTGCCAGCAGGAGGATAAGCAACACTGAAGCTTTCTTT. Amino acid sequence: CASRRISNTEAFF.

CDR3 in DNA: TGTGCCAGCAGCTTCGGGAAGGCTAGCGGGGGGGACACAGATACGCAGTATTTT. Translated: CASSFGKASGGDTDTQYF. This chain links TRBV11-2 with TRBJ2-3, with 12 bases lining up with TRBD2. Per the germline V gene, CDR1 is SGHAT and CDR2 is FQNNGV. The junction had 9 bases not matched to a gene; V was cut back by 3 bases and J by 2 bases. The CDR3 sequence is 18 residues long.

The rearrangement joins TRBV7-9 to TRBJ2-1, with D possibly TRBD1 on 6 matching bases. Trimming shortened V by 3 bases and J by 10 bases, and 16 bases separated the two germline ends. This CDR3 has 14 residues. Looked up from germline, CDR1 is SEHNR and CDR2 is FQNEAQ (reference sequence). The DNA of the CDR3 is TGTGCCAGCAGCTTGGGACAAGCGAGCGCGGAGCAGTTCTTC. Amino acid sequence: CASSLGQASAEQFF.

The chain couples TRBV7-2 to TRBJ2-1, with 13 bases aligning to TRBD2. This CDR3 is built from 17 residues. Germline CDR1 SGHTA, CDR2 FQGNSA. Trimming removed 6 bases from V and 2 bases from J; junction bases left unmatched: 7. CDR3 loop: CASSRTSGGYTYNEQFF. DNA for the CDR3: TGTGCCAGCAGTCGGACTAGCGGGGGTTATACCTACAATGAGCAGTTCTTC.

The chain combines TRBV28 with TRBJ1-2, with D possibly being TRBD1 (5 bases). Looked up from germline, CDR1 is MDHEN and CDR2 is SYDVKM. CDR3 length: 14 amino acids. V gave up 6 bases and J gave up 3 bases, with 14 bases separating them. Written as DNA, the CDR3 is TGTGCCAGCAGGCGCCCGGGAGGGGACTATGGCTACACCTTC. Its translation: CASRRPGGDYGYTF.

CDR3 loop: CASSVQTNPGGRSNTEAFF. Written as DNA, the CDR3 is TGTGCCAGCAGCGTCCAAACTAACCCTGGGGGCCGGTCGAACACTGAAGCTTTCTTT. V gene TRBV7-2 combines with J gene TRBJ1-1; D is possibly TRBD1 (6 bases). Germline-derived CDR1 and CDR2 are SGHTA and FQGNSA. The germline V and J ends were trimmed by 5 bases and 1 base, with 26 bases remaining between them. The CDR3 runs to 19 residues.

The rearrangement links TRBV15 to TRBJ2-3, with a possible D match to TRBD2 (6 bases). This CDR3 comprises 15 residues. The V gene's germline CDR1 is LNHNV and CDR2 YYDKDF (reference sequence). V was trimmed by 1 base and J by 6 bases, leaving 14 bases between them. As DNA, the CDR3 is TGTGCCACCAGCAGAGTTGCGGGGAACACGGATACGCAGTATTTT. This translates into CATSRVAGNTDTQYF.

The chain joins TRBV9 to TRBJ2-5, with 7 nucleotides matching TRBD1. The CDR3 covers 13 residues. From germline, CDR1 is SGDLS and CDR2 YYNGEE. With V trimmed by 3 bases and J by 2 bases, 1 base remained unmatched. The CDR3 nucleotides are TGTGCCAGCAGCGCGACAGGGCAAGAGACCCAGTACTTC. This gives the protein CASSATGQETQYF.

The rearrangement links TRBV29-1 to TRBJ1-2, with D maybe TRBD1 (6 bases). V was trimmed by 4 bases and J by 3 bases, leaving 21 bases between them. The CDR3 has 16 residues. In germline, CDR1 is SQVTM, CDR2 ANQGSEA. CDR3 protein: CSVVPQNRVSDYGYTF. CDR3 DNA sequence: TGCAGCGTTGTCCCCCAGAACAGGGTCTCTGACTATGGCTACACCTTC.

The CDR3 DNA reads TGTGCCAGTAGTGCGGGACAGTCCTACGAGCAGTACTTC. Its protein product is CASSAGQSYEQYF. The gene calls are TRBV19 and TRBJ2-7; D is perhaps TRBD1 (7 bases). The CDR3 spans 13 residues. Germline CDR1 reads LNHDA; CDR2 reads SQIVND (reference sequence). V was shortened by 5 bases and J by 1 base, with 9 bases between the two germline ends.

This clone occurred once. The chain couples TRBV2 to TRBJ1-5; the D gene is possibly TRBD1 (5 bases). The V gene's germline CDR1 is SNHLY and CDR2 FYNNEI. The CDR3 covers 17 residues. Trimming stripped 4 bases from V and 2 bases from J, with 18 bases between. The CDR3 sequence is CASSGMGRQPRNQPQHF. CDR3 in DNA: TGTGCCAGCAGTGGAATGGGAAGACAGCCTCGCAATCAGCCCCAGCATTTT.

This sequence joins TRBV28 and TRBJ1-4, with D unresolved. This CDR3 has 13 residues. Germline CDR1 and CDR2: MDHEN and SYDVKM. V was clipped by 7 bases and J by 8 bases, with 14 bases between them. CDR3 nucleotide sequence: TGTGCCAGCACAGCCGGAGTCAGAGAAAAACTGTTTTTT. Amino acids: CASTAGVREKLFF.